This T cell receptor (beta chain) appears in the sequencing data of a study of Ad26.COV2.S vaccination and SARS-CoV-2 variants (dated by TCRdb to 2020 to 2023). Study-wide context: Vaccine-arm donors were drawn from COV1001, a multicentre, randomized, double-blind, placebo-controlled phase I-IIa trial of Ad26.COV2.S in healthy adults. Dosing of Ad26.COV2.S was intramuscular, at either 5x10^10 or 1x10^11 viral particles, delivered as one shot or as two shots spaced 56 days apart. The specificity and breadth of SARS-CoV-2-reactive T cell receptors after Ad26.COV2.S vaccination were assessed by TCRbeta repertoire sequencing. A total of approximately 30 samples were included in the TCR-sequenced set, comprising around 20 Ad26.COV2.S vaccine recipients, 5 placebo recipients and 8 SARS-CoV-2 convalescent individuals. Trial participants were randomized into five groups of five, in which low-dose or high-dose Ad26.COV2.S was given once or twice, or placebo was given on both occasions. Throughout the experiments and outcome assessment, investigators stayed blinded to trial group allocation. Here is what the overall study found, with its caveats: Comparing responses between vaccine doses or regimens was not something the study was powered to do. Non-spike TCR breadth was comparable between vaccine and placebo recipients, consistent with the vaccine containing only spike. It was noted by the authors that total T cell responses may have been underestimated by the TCR breadth and depth analyses. Higher spike-specific TCR breadth was observed in Ad26.COV2.S recipients than in placebo recipients (P = 0.0014). After vaccination, spike-specific CD8+ and CD4+ T cell responses were reported to show substantial breadth.

This clone occurred a few times. Its antigen specificity is not known. Nothing much larger sits one base from this clone, and base qualities are not available. The sample's treatment or condition label, in plain terms: 15 to 20 received Ad26.COV2.S at low or high dose, single or two shots; five or six received placebo; per-sample allocation not given. For vaccine and placebo recipients, repertoires were sequenced using samples collected on day 63 after the first injection. Between 29 July and 7 August 2020, Cohort 1b enrolled some 25 adults aged 18-55 years at one site in Boston, USA. As a vaccine, Ad26.COV2.S was a replication-incompetent adenovirus type 26 vector that expressed a prefusion-stabilized SARS-CoV-2 spike protein derived from the original Wuhan strain. The germline V gene provides CDR1 SNHLY and CDR2 FYNNEI. The germline ends are 11 bases apart after V is trimmed by 5 bases and J by 7 bases. The cysteine opens and the phenylalanine closes a CDR3 of 12 amino acids. The read is trimmed to its CDR3 DNA, 36 bases read in frame from base 1.

The immunoSEQ Assay was the method used to sequence TCRbeta CDR3 regions. After extraction, genomic DNA underwent amplification by bias-controlled multiplex PCR, followed by high-throughput sequencing. Under the source paper's analysis protocol: Collapsing and filtering of sequences were performed to quantify the absolute abundance of each unique TCRbeta CDR3 region. T cell fraction was estimated by normalizing TCRbeta template counts to usable DNA, with usable DNA measured through amplification of reference genes found in all nucleated cells. Repertoire TCRs were annotated as SARS-CoV-2-specific by exact matching of V gene, CDR3 amino acid sequence and J gene to a known reactive TCR set. The reference SARS-CoV-2 TCR set was derived from MIRA and filtered for enrichment in COVID-19-positive ImmuneCODE repertoires, a step that removed public or cross-reactive TCRs. Drawing on the MIRA antigens, annotated TCRs were analysed further at the level of specific ORF or position within ORF. Breadth was defined as annotated unique rearrangements over total unique productive rearrangements; depth was the summed frequency of those rearrangements. Two-sided Wilcoxon rank-sum tests were used to compare TCR breadth between groups. Held by TCRdb, this immuneACCESS table contains in-frame sequences only and omits some clones. Under half of the omission traces to an unresolved V gene where checked; the cause of the rest is unknown. That table is the source of V, J and clone size, and D and trimming were worked out from the DNA. The sample profile shows around 270,000 clones; around 88% of them were found once. Under 3% of the sample comes from the top ten.

The sequence came from a person aged 18 to 65 who received the Ad26.COV2.S COVID-19 vaccine or a placebo. The starting material was peripheral blood, obtained in a trial of Ad26.COV2.S vaccine versus placebo. The chain is made from TRBV2 and TRBJ1-2, with the D gene uncertain. DNA sequence: TGTGCCAGCAGTCCAGGAATAAGTGGCTACACCTTC. Its translation reads: CASSPGISGYTF.